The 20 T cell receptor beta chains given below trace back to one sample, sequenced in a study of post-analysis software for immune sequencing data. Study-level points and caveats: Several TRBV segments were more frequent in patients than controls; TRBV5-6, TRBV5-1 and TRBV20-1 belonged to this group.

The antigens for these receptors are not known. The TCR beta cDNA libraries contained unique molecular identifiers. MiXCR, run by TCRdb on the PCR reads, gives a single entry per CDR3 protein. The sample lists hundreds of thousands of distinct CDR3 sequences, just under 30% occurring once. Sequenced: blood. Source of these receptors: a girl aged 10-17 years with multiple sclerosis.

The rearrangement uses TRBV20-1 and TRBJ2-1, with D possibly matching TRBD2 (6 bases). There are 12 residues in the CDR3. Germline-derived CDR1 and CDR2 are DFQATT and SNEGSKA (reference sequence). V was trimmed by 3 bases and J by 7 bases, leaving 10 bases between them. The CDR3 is CSARTSLNEQFF. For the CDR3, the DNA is TGCAGTGCTAGGACTAGTTTAAATGAGCAGTTCTTC.

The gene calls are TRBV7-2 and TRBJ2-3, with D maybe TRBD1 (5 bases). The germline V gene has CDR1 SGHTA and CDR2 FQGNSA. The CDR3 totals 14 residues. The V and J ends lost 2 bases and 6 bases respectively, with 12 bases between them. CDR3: CASSLKGLVDTQYF. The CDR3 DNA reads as TGTGCCAGCAGCTTAAAGGGGCTCGTGGATACGCAGTATTTT.

This CDR3 is CASSDRDTLSNEQFF. In nucleotides, the CDR3 is TGTGCCAGCAGTGACAGGGACACCCTGTCCAATGAGCAGTTCTTC. The chain links TRBV2 to TRBJ2-1, with a possible D match to TRBD1 (6 bases). The CDR3 contains 15 residues. CDR1 and CDR2 from the germline V gene are SNHLY and FYNNEI. V was pared by 3 bases and J by 6 bases, with 15 bases between.

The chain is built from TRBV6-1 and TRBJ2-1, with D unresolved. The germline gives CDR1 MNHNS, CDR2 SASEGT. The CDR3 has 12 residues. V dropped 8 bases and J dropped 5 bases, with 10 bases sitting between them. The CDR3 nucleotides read TGTGCCAGCTCATACAAAAACAATGAGCAGTTCTTC. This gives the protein CASSYKNNEQFF.

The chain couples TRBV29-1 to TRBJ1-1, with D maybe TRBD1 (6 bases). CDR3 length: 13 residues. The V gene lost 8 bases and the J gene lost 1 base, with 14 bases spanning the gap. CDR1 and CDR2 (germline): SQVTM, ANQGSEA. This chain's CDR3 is CSSSTGGNTEAFF. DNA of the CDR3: TGCAGCTCTTCGACAGGCGGGAACACTGAAGCTTTCTTT.

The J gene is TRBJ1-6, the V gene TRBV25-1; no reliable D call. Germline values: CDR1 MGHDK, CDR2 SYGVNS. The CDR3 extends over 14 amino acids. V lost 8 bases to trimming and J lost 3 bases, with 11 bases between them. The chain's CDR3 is CASSQTGYNSPLHF. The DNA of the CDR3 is TGTGCCAGCTCCCAGACGGGCTATAATTCACCCCTCCACTTT. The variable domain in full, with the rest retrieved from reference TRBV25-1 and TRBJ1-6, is EADIYQTPRYLVIGTGKKITLECSQTMGHDKMYWYQQDPGMELHLIHYSYGVNSTEKGDLSSESTVSRIRTEHFPLTLESARPSHTSQYLCASSQTGYNSPLHFGNGTRLTVT.

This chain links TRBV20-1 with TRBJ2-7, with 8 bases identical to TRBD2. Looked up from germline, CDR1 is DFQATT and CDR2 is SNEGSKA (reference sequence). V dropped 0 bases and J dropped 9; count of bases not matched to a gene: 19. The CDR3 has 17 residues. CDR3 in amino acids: CSARDHALADIREGQYF. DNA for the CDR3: TGCAGTGCTAGAGATCATGCACTAGCGGACATTCGAGAAGGGCAGTACTTC.

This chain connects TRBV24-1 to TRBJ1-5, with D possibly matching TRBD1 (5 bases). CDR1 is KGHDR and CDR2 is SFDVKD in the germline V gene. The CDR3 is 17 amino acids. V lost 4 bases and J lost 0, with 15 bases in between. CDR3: CATSDPRETVSNQPQHF. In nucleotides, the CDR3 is TGTGCCACCAGTGACCCCAGGGAGACAGTTAGCAATCAGCCCCAGCATTTT.

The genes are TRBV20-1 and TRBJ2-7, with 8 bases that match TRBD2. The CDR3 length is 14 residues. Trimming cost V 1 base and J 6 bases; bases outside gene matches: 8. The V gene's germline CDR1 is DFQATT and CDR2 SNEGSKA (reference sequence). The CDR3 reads CSARVPGGTTEQYF. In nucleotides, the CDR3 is TGCAGTGCTAGAGTTCCGGGGGGGACAACCGAGCAGTACTTC.

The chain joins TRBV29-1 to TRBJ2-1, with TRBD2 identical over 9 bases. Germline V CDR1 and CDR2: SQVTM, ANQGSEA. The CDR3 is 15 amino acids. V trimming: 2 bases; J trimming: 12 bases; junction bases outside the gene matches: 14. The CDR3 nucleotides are TGCAGCGTTGAAATGCGGTCTAGCGGGAAAGGGGGGCAGTTCTTC. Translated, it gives CSVEMRSSGKGGQFF.

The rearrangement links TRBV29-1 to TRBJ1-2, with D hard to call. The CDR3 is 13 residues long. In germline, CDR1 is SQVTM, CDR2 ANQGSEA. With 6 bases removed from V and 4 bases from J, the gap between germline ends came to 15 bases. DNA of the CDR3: TGCAGCGTCCGCATGCTAGGAGGCTATGGCTACACCTTC. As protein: CSVRMLGGYGYTF.

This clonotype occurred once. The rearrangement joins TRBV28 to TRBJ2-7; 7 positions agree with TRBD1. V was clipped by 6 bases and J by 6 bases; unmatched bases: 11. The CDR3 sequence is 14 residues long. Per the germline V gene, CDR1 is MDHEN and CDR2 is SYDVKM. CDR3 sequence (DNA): TGTGCCAGCAGGTCGGCAGGGGGTTTAGGCGAGCAGTACGTC. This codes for CASRSAGGLGEQYV.

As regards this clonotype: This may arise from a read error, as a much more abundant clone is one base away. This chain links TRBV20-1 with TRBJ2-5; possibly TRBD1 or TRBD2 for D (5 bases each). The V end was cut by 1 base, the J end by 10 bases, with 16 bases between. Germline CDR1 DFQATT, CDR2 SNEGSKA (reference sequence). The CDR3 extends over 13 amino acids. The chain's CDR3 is CSARVRLEGIQYF. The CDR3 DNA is TGCAGTGCTAGAGTCAGGCTAGAGGGGATCCAGTACTTC.

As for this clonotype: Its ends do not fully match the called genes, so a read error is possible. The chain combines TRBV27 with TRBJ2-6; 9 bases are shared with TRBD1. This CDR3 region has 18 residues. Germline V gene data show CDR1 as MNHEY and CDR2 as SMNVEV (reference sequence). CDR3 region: CASSSRDRVNAGANVRTF. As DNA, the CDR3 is TGTGCCAGCAGTTCCCGGGACAGGGTTAATGCTGGGGCCAACGTCCGGACTTTC.

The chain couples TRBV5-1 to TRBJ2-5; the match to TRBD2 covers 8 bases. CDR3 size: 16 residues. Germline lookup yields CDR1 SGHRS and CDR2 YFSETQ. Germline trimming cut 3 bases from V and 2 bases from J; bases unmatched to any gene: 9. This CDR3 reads CASSWRGSGDQETQYF. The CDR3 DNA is TGCGCCAGCAGCTGGAGGGGTAGCGGGGATCAAGAGACCCAGTACTTC.

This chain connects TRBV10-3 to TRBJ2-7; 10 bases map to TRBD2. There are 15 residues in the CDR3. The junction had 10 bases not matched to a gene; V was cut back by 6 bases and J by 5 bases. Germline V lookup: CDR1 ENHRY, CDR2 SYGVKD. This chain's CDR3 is CAIRELAGRSDEQYF. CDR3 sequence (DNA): TGTGCCATCAGAGAACTAGCGGGAAGGTCGGACGAGCAGTACTTC.

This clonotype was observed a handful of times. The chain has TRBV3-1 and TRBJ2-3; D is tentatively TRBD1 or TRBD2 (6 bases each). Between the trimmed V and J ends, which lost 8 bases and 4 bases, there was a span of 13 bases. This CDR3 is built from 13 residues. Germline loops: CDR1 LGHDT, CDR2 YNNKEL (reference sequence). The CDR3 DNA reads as TGTGCCAGCGGACCCGGGGGCTCAGATACGCAGTATTTT. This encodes CASGPGGSDTQYF.

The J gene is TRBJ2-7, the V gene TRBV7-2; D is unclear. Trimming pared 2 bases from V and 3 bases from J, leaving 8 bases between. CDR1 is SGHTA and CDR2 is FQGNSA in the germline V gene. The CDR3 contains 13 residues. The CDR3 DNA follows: TGTGCCAGCAGCTTAAGAAGGAACTACGAGCAGTACTTC. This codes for CASSLRRNYEQYF. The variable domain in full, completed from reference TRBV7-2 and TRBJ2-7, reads GAGVSQSPSNKVTEKGKDVELRCDPISGHTALYWYRQSLGQGLEFLIYFQGNSAPDKSGLPSDRFSAERTGGSVSTLTIQRTQQEDSAVYLCASSLRRNYEQYFGPGTRLTVT.

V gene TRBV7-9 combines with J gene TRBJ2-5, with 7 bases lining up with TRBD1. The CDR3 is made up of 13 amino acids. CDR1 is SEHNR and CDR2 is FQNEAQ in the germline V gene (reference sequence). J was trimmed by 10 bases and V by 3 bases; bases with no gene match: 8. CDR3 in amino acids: CASSFADRKDQYF. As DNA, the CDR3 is TGTGCCAGCAGCTTCGCGGACAGGAAGGACCAGTACTTC. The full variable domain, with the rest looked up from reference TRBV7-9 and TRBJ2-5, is DTGVSQNPRHKITKRGQNVTFRCDPISEHNRLYWYRQTLGQGPEFLTYFQNEAQLEKSRLLSDRFSAERPKGSFSTLEIQRTEQGDSAMYLCASSFADRKDQYFGPGTRLLVL.

The CDR3 DNA reads TGTGCCAGCAGTTATCCGTCTAGCGGCCAAAACATTCAGTACTTC. This gives the protein CASSYPSSGQNIQYF. V and J are TRBV6-2 or TRBV6-3 and TRBJ2-4; TRBD2 aligns across 7 bases. Germline V gene sequence: CDR1 MNHEY, CDR2 SVGEGT. The trim removed 3 bases at V and 5 bases at J, leaving 7 bases unmatched. This CDR3 contains 15 residues.